This is a list of T cell receptor beta chains from one sample in a study of vaccination and CD4 T cells after COVID-19. No antigen has been assigned to these receptors. Each CDR3 protein is one row after TCRdb ran MiXCR on the PCR reads. This table holds over 15,000 distinct CDR3 sequences, less than 40% found once. Sequenced input: cultured CD4+ T cells from blood. The source of these receptors is a human donor with COVID-19. CDR3s include the opening cysteine and the closing phenylalanine or tryptophan. D genes are given only for firm matches. Clone size is shown for a subset of rows, as once, few, many or a class of expanded clone.

abundance: .; d_gene: TRBD1; j_gene: TRBJ1-1; v_gene: TRBV2; CDR3nt: TGTGCCAGCAGTGGGACAGGGGGCCCATACACTGAAGCTTTCTTT; CDR3aa: CASSGTGGPYTEAFF
abundance: .; d_gene: .; j_gene: TRBJ2-2; v_gene: TRBV20-1; CDR3nt: TGCAGTACTAGAAACCAGGGCCCCGGGGAGCTGTTTTTT; CDR3aa: CSTRNQGPGELFF
abundance: .; d_gene: TRBD1; j_gene: TRBJ1-2; v_gene: TRBV7-6; CDR3nt: TGTGCCAGCAGCCTGACAGGGGCCATCGATGGCTACACCTTC; CDR3aa: CASSLTGAIDGYTF
abundance: .; d_gene: .; j_gene: TRBJ1-1; v_gene: TRBV5-1; CDR3nt: TGCGCCAGCGGACGAGGGGGGGCTGACAACACTGAAGCTTTCTTT; CDR3aa: CASGRGGADNTEAFF
abundance: .; d_gene: .; j_gene: TRBJ2-7; v_gene: TRBV28; CDR3nt: TGTGCCAGCAGGGGATCCCTGACAGGCCCCTACGAGCAGTACTTC; CDR3aa: CASRGSLTGPYEQYF
abundance: few; d_gene: TRBD1; j_gene: TRBJ2-5; v_gene: TRBV19; CDR3nt: TGTGCCAGTAGTAAGGGGACAGGAGCACAAGAGACCCAGTACTTC; CDR3aa: CASSKGTGAQETQYF
abundance: .; d_gene: TRBD1; j_gene: TRBJ2-2; v_gene: TRBV6-2/TRBV6-3; CDR3nt: TGTGCCAGTGACAGGGGGGGCACCGGGGAGCTGTTTTTT; CDR3aa: CASDRGGTGELFF
abundance: few; d_gene: .; j_gene: TRBJ2-7; v_gene: TRBV19; CDR3nt: TGTGCCAGTGGCGGTGGGGCGAGCTCCTACGAGCAGTACTTC; CDR3aa: CASGGGASSYEQYF
abundance: few; d_gene: .; j_gene: TRBJ2-5; v_gene: TRBV6-2/TRBV6-3; CDR3nt: TGTGCCAGCAGTAGCAGTGGAGAGACCCAGTACTTC; CDR3aa: CASSSSGETQYF
abundance: .; d_gene: TRBD1; j_gene: TRBJ1-5; v_gene: TRBV12-3/TRBV12-4; CDR3nt: TGTGCCAGCACCTACAGGGGCGGCAATCAGCCCCAGCATTTT; CDR3aa: CASTYRGGNQPQHF
abundance: few; d_gene: TRBD1; j_gene: TRBJ2-7; v_gene: TRBV12-3/TRBV12-4; CDR3nt: TGTGCCAGCAGGCATCGACAGGGGGCAACCTACGAGCAGTACTTC; CDR3aa: CASRHRQGATYEQYF
abundance: .; d_gene: TRBD1; j_gene: TRBJ1-2; v_gene: TRBV4-3; CDR3nt: TGCGCCAGCAGCCACAGGGACAGGGGGAACTATGGCTACACCTTC; CDR3aa: CASSHRDRGNYGYTF
abundance: .; d_gene: .; j_gene: TRBJ1-1; v_gene: TRBV7-9; CDR3nt: TGTGCCAGCAGCCCTAAACACAGGGTTGGGACTGAAGCTTTCTTT; CDR3aa: CASSPKHRVGTEAFF
abundance: few; d_gene: TRBD1; j_gene: TRBJ2-2; v_gene: TRBV24-1; CDR3nt: TGTGCCACCAGTGACCGCACCGGGACAGGGAACACCGGGGAGCTGTTTTTT; CDR3aa: CATSDRTGTGNTGELFF
abundance: .; d_gene: .; j_gene: TRBJ1-5; v_gene: TRBV28; CDR3nt: TGTGCCAGCAGCAAAGGACGGTATAGCAATCAGCCCCAGCATTTT; CDR3aa: CASSKGRYSNQPQHF
abundance: few; d_gene: TRBD1; j_gene: TRBJ1-2; v_gene: TRBV20-1; CDR3nt: TGCAGTGCTAGATCACCGGGACAGGGGGCGCATGGCTACACCTTC; CDR3aa: CSARSPGQGAHGYTF
abundance: .; d_gene: TRBD1; j_gene: TRBJ1-6; v_gene: TRBV5-4; CDR3nt: TGTGCCAGCACCCTGACAGGGGGCCTGGGTTCACCCCCCCACTTT; CDR3aa: CASTLTGGLGSPPHF
abundance: few; d_gene: .; j_gene: TRBJ1-3; v_gene: TRBV7-2; CDR3nt: TGTGCCAGCAGCTTAGCAGGGGCTAACTCTGGAAACACCATATATTTT; CDR3aa: CASSLAGANSGNTIYF
abundance: .; d_gene: TRBD2; j_gene: TRBJ2-3; v_gene: TRBV12-3/TRBV12-4; CDR3nt: TGTGCCAGCACCCCTAGCGGGGGGCCCACAGATACGCAGTATTTT; CDR3aa: CASTPSGGPTDTQYF
abundance: few; d_gene: .; j_gene: TRBJ2-3; v_gene: TRBV24-1; CDR3nt: TGTGCCACCGAGGGGGGCCGGAGCACAGATACGCAGTATTTT; CDR3aa: CATEGGRSTDTQYF
abundance: .; d_gene: .; j_gene: TRBJ2-5; v_gene: TRBV5-1; CDR3nt: TGCGCCAGCAGCTTGGACAGTCAGACCCAGTACTTC; CDR3aa: CASSLDSQTQYF
abundance: .; d_gene: .; j_gene: TRBJ1-6; v_gene: TRBV25-1; CDR3nt: TGTGCCAGCAGTGATGTCGTGGTTCATTCACCCCTCCACTTT; CDR3aa: CASSDVVVHSPLHF
abundance: .; d_gene: .; j_gene: TRBJ2-2; v_gene: TRBV6-2/TRBV6-3; CDR3nt: TGTGCCAGCACCCGGGCAGCGAACACCGGGGAGCTGTTTTTT; CDR3aa: CASTRAANTGELFF
abundance: .; d_gene: TRBD1; j_gene: TRBJ2-2; v_gene: TRBV12-3/TRBV12-4; CDR3nt: TGTGCCAGCAGGTACAGGGGGGTAAACACCGGGGAGCTGTTTTTT; CDR3aa: CASRYRGVNTGELFF
abundance: few; d_gene: .; j_gene: TRBJ1-1; v_gene: TRBV20-1; CDR3nt: TGCAGTGCACGACCGGGGAACACTGAAGCTTTCTTT; CDR3aa: CSARPGNTEAFF
abundance: .; d_gene: TRBD2; j_gene: TRBJ2-2; v_gene: TRBV2; CDR3nt: TGTGCCAGCAGAGTACTAGCGGGGGGAACCGGGGAGCTGTTTTTT; CDR3aa: CASRVLAGGTGELFF
abundance: few; d_gene: .; j_gene: TRBJ1-5; v_gene: TRBV6-1; CDR3nt: TGTGCCAGCGAGTTTGGAGGCAGTATGAGCAATCAGCCCCAGCATTTT; CDR3aa: CASEFGGSMSNQPQHF
abundance: few; d_gene: .; j_gene: TRBJ1-2; v_gene: TRBV6-2/TRBV6-3; CDR3nt: TGTGCCAGCAGCCTCTCAAAGGGGCGGCGGTACTATGGCTACACCTTC; CDR3aa: CASSLSKGRRYYGYTF
abundance: few; d_gene: .; j_gene: TRBJ1-5; v_gene: TRBV19; CDR3nt: TGTGCCAGTAGTATTGGGCGCCCAGACAGCAATCAGCCCCAGCATTTT; CDR3aa: CASSIGRPDSNQPQHF
abundance: .; d_gene: .; j_gene: TRBJ2-7; v_gene: TRBV7-2; CDR3nt: TGTGCCAGCAGCTCCTCGGACCGATCCTACGAGCAGTACTTC; CDR3aa: CASSSSDRSYEQYF
abundance: few; d_gene: TRBD1; j_gene: TRBJ2-7; v_gene: TRBV11-2; CDR3nt: TGTGCCAGCAGCTCGGGACAGGGAAGCGAGCAGTACTTC; CDR3aa: CASSSGQGSEQYF
abundance: .; d_gene: TRBD1; j_gene: TRBJ2-3; v_gene: TRBV9; CDR3nt: TGTGCCAGCAGCCGGACAGGAGGCACAGATACGCAGTATTTT; CDR3aa: CASSRTGGTDTQYF
abundance: .; d_gene: TRBD1; j_gene: TRBJ1-2; v_gene: TRBV19; CDR3nt: TGTGCCAGTGGCCATCCCCTGACAGGGGCGGGAGGCTACACCTTC; CDR3aa: CASGHPLTGAGGYTF
abundance: .; d_gene: .; j_gene: TRBJ1-4; v_gene: TRBV20-1; CDR3nt: TGCAGTGCTCCGGGGCCTCCCTCTAATGAAAAACTGTTTTTT; CDR3aa: CSAPGPPSNEKLFF
abundance: .; d_gene: TRBD2; j_gene: TRBJ2-5; v_gene: TRBV11-2; CDR3nt: TGTGCCAGCAGCCCGGGGGGGCGGGAGACCCAGTACTTC; CDR3aa: CASSPGGRETQYF
abundance: medium-sized; d_gene: .; j_gene: TRBJ1-5; v_gene: TRBV20-1; CDR3nt: TGCAGTGCTAGAAAAGGAGGGACGAGCAATCAGCCCCAGCATTTT; CDR3aa: CSARKGGTSNQPQHF
abundance: .; d_gene: .; j_gene: TRBJ2-1; v_gene: TRBV5-1; CDR3nt: TGCGCCAGCAGCTTGGCCGTTGGGTCCTACAATGAGCAGTTCTTC; CDR3aa: CASSLAVGSYNEQFF
abundance: .; d_gene: TRBD1; j_gene: TRBJ2-5; v_gene: TRBV5-1; CDR3nt: TGCGCCAGCAGCCAAGCCGGGACAGGGGGAGGAGAGACCCAGTACTTC; CDR3aa: CASSQAGTGGGETQYF
abundance: .; d_gene: TRBD2; j_gene: TRBJ2-3; v_gene: TRBV20-1; CDR3nt: TGCAGTGCTCCCCGGACTAGCGGGGGGGCCTCAGATACGCAGTATTTT; CDR3aa: CSAPRTSGGASDTQYF
abundance: .; d_gene: .; j_gene: TRBJ1-6; v_gene: TRBV7-2; CDR3nt: TGTGCCAGCAGCTTAGTAGTAGCGAATTCACCCCTCCACTTT; CDR3aa: CASSLVVANSPLHF
abundance: few; d_gene: .; j_gene: TRBJ2-5; v_gene: TRBV6-1; CDR3nt: TGTGCCAGCAGGCGAGGGGAAGTACCGTACCAAGAGACCCAGTACTTC; CDR3aa: CASRRGEVPYQETQYF
abundance: .; d_gene: .; j_gene: TRBJ1-2; v_gene: TRBV6-4; CDR3nt: TGTGCCAGCACGACAGGCGATCGCTATGGCTACACCTTC; CDR3aa: CASTTGDRYGYTF
abundance: .; d_gene: .; j_gene: TRBJ2-7; v_gene: TRBV20-1; CDR3nt: TGCAGTGCTAGGCTCACTAGGGAGCAGTACTTC; CDR3aa: CSARLTREQYF
abundance: medium-sized; d_gene: .; j_gene: TRBJ1-1; v_gene: TRBV6-2/TRBV6-3; CDR3nt: TGTGCCAGCAGTTTGGGAACCGAAGCTTTCTTT; CDR3aa: CASSLGTEAFF
abundance: .; d_gene: .; j_gene: TRBJ2-7; v_gene: TRBV15; CDR3nt: TGTGCCACCAGCAGGGGGCGGAGCACCTACGAGCAGTACTTC; CDR3aa: CATSRGRSTYEQYF
abundance: .; d_gene: TRBD1; j_gene: TRBJ2-5; v_gene: TRBV24-1; CDR3nt: TGTGCCACCAGTGACCCAACGACAGGGCGGCAAGAGACCCAGTACTTC; CDR3aa: CATSDPTTGRQETQYF
abundance: .; d_gene: TRBD1; j_gene: TRBJ2-3; v_gene: TRBV7-9; CDR3nt: TGTGCCAGCAGCTTGACAGGGGCAGATACGCAGTATTTT; CDR3aa: CASSLTGADTQYF
abundance: .; d_gene: TRBD1; j_gene: TRBJ1-1; v_gene: TRBV12-3/TRBV12-4; CDR3nt: TGTGCCAGCTCCACTTGGGACAGGGGAAAAGAGCCCTTCTTT; CDR3aa: CASSTWDRGKEPFF
abundance: .; d_gene: .; j_gene: TRBJ2-4; v_gene: TRBV11-3; CDR3nt: TGTGCCAGCAGCCACCGCGGAGACATTCAGTACTTC; CDR3aa: CASSHRGDIQYF
abundance: few; d_gene: TRBD1; j_gene: TRBJ1-1; v_gene: TRBV7-2; CDR3nt: TGTGCCAGCAGCTTAGCAGGGACAGCATTGAACACTGAAGCTTTCTTT; CDR3aa: CASSLAGTALNTEAFF
abundance: few; d_gene: .; j_gene: TRBJ2-5; v_gene: TRBV27; CDR3nt: TGTGCCAGCAGTTTATTAGCTCGGACGGGGGAGACCCAGTACTTC; CDR3aa: CASSLLARTGETQYF
abundance: .; d_gene: .; j_gene: TRBJ2-1; v_gene: TRBV5-1; CDR3nt: TGCGCCAGCAGGATCAGGGATGAGCAGTTCTTC; CDR3aa: CASRIRDEQFF
abundance: few; d_gene: TRBD1; j_gene: TRBJ2-5; v_gene: TRBV11-2; CDR3nt: TGTGCCAGCAGCTGGCGACAGGGGGCCTTGGAGACCCAGTACTTC; CDR3aa: CASSWRQGALETQYF
abundance: .; d_gene: TRBD2; j_gene: TRBJ2-3; v_gene: TRBV6-4; CDR3nt: TGTGCCAGTAGCGCCGCGGGGGGGATAGATACGCAGTATTTT; CDR3aa: CASSAAGGIDTQYF
abundance: few; d_gene: .; j_gene: TRBJ1-2; v_gene: TRBV12-5; CDR3nt: TGTGCTAGTGGTTTGGTACGGTCGCTTGGCTACACCTTC; CDR3aa: CASGLVRSLGYTF
abundance: .; d_gene: .; j_gene: TRBJ2-7; v_gene: TRBV6-2/TRBV6-3; CDR3nt: TGTGCCAGCAGTAACCCAGGGACGCCCCAGTACTTC; CDR3aa: CASSNPGTPQYF
abundance: few; d_gene: .; j_gene: TRBJ2-3; v_gene: TRBV7-6; CDR3nt: TGTGCCAGCAGCTTAGTTTCGGGGGATGACACAGATACGCAGTATTTT; CDR3aa: CASSLVSGDDTDTQYF
abundance: .; d_gene: .; j_gene: TRBJ1-1; v_gene: TRBV7-2; CDR3nt: TGTGCCAGCAGCCACGACCCAGGGACTACTGAAGCTTTCTTT; CDR3aa: CASSHDPGTTEAFF
abundance: .; d_gene: TRBD1; j_gene: TRBJ1-2; v_gene: TRBV6-5; CDR3nt: TGTGCCAGCAGTTACTCGGGACAGGGTAACTATGGCTACACCTTC; CDR3aa: CASSYSGQGNYGYTF
abundance: few; d_gene: TRBD1; j_gene: TRBJ2-3; v_gene: TRBV24-1; CDR3nt: TGTGCCACCAGTGAAGCCGGACAGGGCACAGATACGCAGTATTTT; CDR3aa: CATSEAGQGTDTQYF